The entry below gives a single T cell receptor (beta chain) sequence along with its context. The CDR3 extends over 16 amino acids. Germline lookup yields CDR1 SGHRS and CDR2 YFSETQ. Trimming cost V 8 bases and J 5 bases; bases outside gene matches: 17. In the original workflow: Cell counts per sample came from amplifying reference gene primers. Profiling relied on immunoSEQ multiplex PCR, and the TCRdb table lists in-frame clones only, not all of them. That table supplies the V and J calls and clone size; D and trimming were determined from the DNA. This table has 230,000 or so clones, more than 70% appearing once. This record comes from a study of blood T cell repertoires in COVID-19. Turning to the study itself: The origin of the acute and convalescent COVID-19 samples was the United States, Italy and Spain.

All enrollees were roughly 18 to 89 years old and from fewer than 25 US areas. Each participant's cohort was designated according to participant-reported clinical history. Material for sequencing was PBMCs or T cells enriched from blood (not recorded which). The receptor was isolated from a woman aged 40 to 50 with acute COVID-19. The V and J genes are TRBV5-1 and TRBJ2-5; TRBD2 matches 8 bases. The CDR3 here is CASAGSGRGVGETQYF. In nucleotides, the CDR3 is TGCGCCAGTGCGGGGAGCGGGAGAGGAGTCGGGGAGACCCAGTACTTC.